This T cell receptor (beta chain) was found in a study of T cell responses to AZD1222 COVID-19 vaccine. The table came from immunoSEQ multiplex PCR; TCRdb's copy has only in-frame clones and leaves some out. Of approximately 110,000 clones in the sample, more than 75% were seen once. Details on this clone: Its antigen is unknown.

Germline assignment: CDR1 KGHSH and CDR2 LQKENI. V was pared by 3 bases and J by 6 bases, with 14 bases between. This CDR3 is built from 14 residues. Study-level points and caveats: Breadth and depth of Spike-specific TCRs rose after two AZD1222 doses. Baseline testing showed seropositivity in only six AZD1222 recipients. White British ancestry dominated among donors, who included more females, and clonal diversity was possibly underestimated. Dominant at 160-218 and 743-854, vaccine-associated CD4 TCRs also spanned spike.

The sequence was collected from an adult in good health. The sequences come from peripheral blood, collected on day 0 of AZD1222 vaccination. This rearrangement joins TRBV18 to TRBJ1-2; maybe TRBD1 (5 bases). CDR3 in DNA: TGTGCCAGCTCACCCACGGGTCCGGGGGATGGCTACACCTTC. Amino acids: CASSPTGPGDGYTF.